These 16 T cell receptor beta chains originate from one sample sequenced in a study of T cell repertoires in cytomegalovirus infection. Antigens for these TCRs are unknown. TCRdb recomputed calls from the reads with MiXCR, one row per CDR3 protein. This sample has around 900,000 distinct CDR3 sequences, with roughly 31% found just once. Sample: cultured CD8+ T cells from PBMCs, taken from culture after CMV antigen stimulation. These receptors were obtained from a human donor in good health (CMV status not recorded). Some clones in this sample may be carry-over from other donors' samples.

As to this clonotype: A much larger clone differs by one base, so this may be a read error. This rearrangement joins TRBV7-2 to TRBJ2-7, with 9 bases matching TRBD2. Germline V gives CDR1 SGHTA, CDR2 FQGNSA. This CDR3 contains 15 residues. The CDR3 region has the DNA TGTGCCAACAGCTTCTTAGCGGGGGCCCTTTCAGAGCAGTACTTC. This translates into CANSFLAGALSEQYF.

This chain links TRBV9 with TRBJ1-1, with D possibly matching TRBD1 (5 bases). The CDR3 is made up of 14 amino acids. V was shortened by 0 bases and J by 2 bases, with 8 bases between the two germline ends. Germline-derived CDR1 and CDR2 are SGDLS and YYNGEE. DNA for the CDR3: TGTGCCAGCAGCGTAGCAGGGCGCAACACTGAAGCTTTCTTT. It translates to CASSVAGRNTEAFF.

V is TRBV20-1 and J is TRBJ2-1; 10 nucleotides align to TRBD2. V shed 5 bases and J 7 bases; nucleotides not matched to a gene: 8. The CDR3 consists of 14 residues. The germline CDR1 and CDR2 sequences are DFQATT and SNEGSKA (reference sequence). This CDR3 is CSAPQRGGINEQFF. DNA of the CDR3: TGCAGTGCTCCGCAGCGGGGGGGCATTAATGAGCAGTTCTTC.

This clonotype was observed at least ten times. CDR3: CASSYWLGELFF. DNA for the CDR3: TGTGCCAGCAGTTACTGGCTCGGGGAGCTGTTTTTT. The chain combines TRBV6-5 with TRBJ2-2; D gene ambiguous. The CDR3 sequence is 12 residues long. The germline CDR1 and CDR2 sequences are MNHEY and SVGAGI. The V gene lost 1 base and the J gene lost 7 bases, with 4 bases spanning the gap.

CDR3 sequence: CASSLYEASNQPQHF. Here the CDR3 DNA reads TGTGCCAGCAGTTTATACGAAGCTAGCAATCAGCCCCAGCATTTT. J is TRBJ1-5 and V is TRBV28; D not certain. This CDR3 comprises 15 residues. Germline loops: CDR1 MDHEN, CDR2 SYDVKM. Trimming removed 1 base at V and 0 bases at J, with 7 bases between.

This clonotype was seen only a few times. This chain connects TRBV4-2 to TRBJ2-2; 8 positions agree with TRBD2. This CDR3 contains 15 residues. The ends lost 0 bases at V and 6 bases at J; junction bases unmatched: 3. The germline V gene encodes CDR1 LGHNA and CDR2 YNFKEQ. CDR3 protein: CASSQDGGGAGELFF. Written as DNA, the CDR3 is TGTGCCAGCAGCCAAGACGGGGGGGGCGCCGGGGAGCTGTTTTTT.

This clonotype was detected a few times. The rearrangement uses TRBV6-2 or TRBV6-3 and TRBJ1-2; D perhaps matches TRBD1 (6 bases). Trimming stripped 7 bases from V and 0 bases from J, with 12 bases between. The CDR3 spans 14 residues. Per germline, CDR1 MNHEY and CDR2 SVGEGT. DNA for the CDR3: TGTGCCAGCAAGGTACAGGGCGCTAACTATGGCTACACCTTC. Its translation: CASKVQGANYGYTF.

This clonotype showed up just a few times. CDR3 DNA sequence: TGCGCCAGCAGCCAAGATGAGGGCGGTCAGCCCCAGCATTTT. Its translation: CASSQDEGGQPQHF. The gene calls are TRBV4-1 and TRBJ1-5; D not resolved. The germline V gene has CDR1 MGHRA and CDR2 YSYEKL. This CDR3 comprises 14 residues. V lost 0 bases and J lost 6, with 9 bases in between.

This clonotype was detected a few times. This rearrangement joins TRBV27 to TRBJ2-7; D remains ambiguous. CDR3 size: 13 residues. V lost 7 bases, J lost 3 bases, and 13 bases lay in between. From germline, CDR1 is MNHEY and CDR2 SMNVEV (reference sequence). The CDR3 region is CASMSRPNYEQYF. CDR3 DNA: TGTGCCAGCATGAGCAGACCAAACTACGAGCAGTACTTC.

This clonotype appeared a few times. The gene calls are TRBV2 and TRBJ2-1; 16 bases line up with TRBD2. The CDR3 totals 15 residues. Germline lookup yields CDR1 SNHLY and CDR2 FYNNEI. The junction had 7 bases not matched to a gene; V was cut back by 5 bases and J by 12 bases. The CDR3: CASSPGLAGGLGQFF. The CDR3 bases are TGTGCCAGCAGTCCGGGACTAGCGGGGGGGCTTGGGCAGTTCTTC.

This chain joins TRBV13 and TRBJ2-3, with TRBD2 as a possible D gene (7 bases). Trimming left V 4 bases short and J 4 bases short, with 18 bases between. The CDR3 runs 16 residues. Germline V gene lookup returns CDR1 PRHDT and CDR2 FYEKMQ (reference sequence). The CDR3 bases are TGTGCCAGCAGCTACGGACCGGGGGGCACGGCAGATACGCAGTATTTT. Protein sequence: CASSYGPGGTADTQYF.

This clonotype appeared a few times. This chain joins TRBV3-1 and TRBJ1-1, with a possible D match to TRBD1 (6 bases). Germline loops: CDR1 LGHDT, CDR2 YNNKEL (reference sequence). The CDR3 is made up of 15 amino acids. V was cut by 3 bases and J by 1 base, with 12 bases left in between. The CDR3 reads CASSHVDRPNTEAFF. The CDR3 DNA is TGTGCCAGCAGCCACGTAGACAGGCCGAACACTGAAGCTTTCTTT.

The CDR3 DNA follows: TGCAGCGTCGAAACGGGACAGGTCCTCTATGGCTACACCTTC. Its translation: CSVETGQVLYGYTF. The chain is built from TRBV29-1 and TRBJ1-2; 8 bases line up with TRBD1. The V and J ends lost 6 bases and 4 bases, in that order; junction bases with no gene match: 10. Germline CDR1 reads SQVTM; CDR2 reads ANQGSEA. There are 14 residues in the CDR3.

The genes are TRBV20-1 and TRBJ1-1; TRBD1 is a possible D gene (6 bases). Germline lookup yields CDR1 DFQATT and CDR2 SNEGSKA (reference sequence). The V and J ends lost 0 bases and 0 bases respectively, with 11 bases between them. The CDR3 is 15 residues long. CDR3 in DNA: TGCAGTGCTAGAGATTATGGGGGCTTGAACACTGAAGCTTTCTTT. Translation gives CSARDYGGLNTEAFF.

The sample holds a few counts of this clonotype. The chain has TRBV7-2 and TRBJ1-6, with a tentative D call TRBD1 (5 bases). Trimming took off 4 bases at V and 17 bases at J, with 21 bases between the two ends. This CDR3 is built from 14 residues. CDR1 is SGHTA, CDR2 FQGNSA, per germline. The CDR3 protein is CASSSGTQLWPIHF. As DNA, the CDR3 is TGTGCCAGCAGCTCCGGGACCCAGCTATGGCCCATCCACTTT.

This clonotype was seen repeatedly, ten times or more. V gene TRBV6-1 combines with J gene TRBJ1-1, with D perhaps TRBD1 (5 bases). CDR3 length: 12 amino acids. V shed 9 bases and J shed 1 base, with 9 bases lying between them. Germline V CDR1 and CDR2: MNHNS, SASEGT. The CDR3 sequence is CASSTGNTEAFF. The CDR3 DNA reads as TGTGCCAGTTCTACAGGGAACACTGAAGCTTTCTTT.